The rows below give T cell receptor beta chains drawn from one sample of a study of blood T cell repertoires in COVID-19. Assay used: immunoSEQ multiplex PCR; TCRdb lists only in-frame clones, some missing. The sample includes tens of thousands of clones, about 83% of them seen just once. The sequencing sample was made of peripheral blood. All receptors come from a man aged 70-80 years with acute or convalescent COVID-19. Each CDR3 is given with its conserved first and last residue. The order of the fields is J gene, V gene, CDR3 length, D gene, clone size, CDR3 protein, CDR3 DNA. The D gene is left open where the match is weak. The size entry is marked missing in some rows and otherwise reads once, few, many or a size class.

TRBJ2-7 TRBV6-5 14 TRBD1 - CASRTGTGAFEQYF TGTGCCAGCAGAACCGGGACAGGGGCATTCGAGCAGTACTTC
TRBJ1-6 TRBV6-6 12 TRBD1 - CASSYQGQGLHF TGTGCCAGCAGTTACCAGGGACAGGGCCTCCACTTT
TRBJ2-7 TRBV6-5 16 - - CASSYSAGRGSYEQYF TGTGCCAGCAGTTACTCGGCGGGACGGGGCTCCTACGAGCAGTACTTC
TRBJ1-1 TRBV5-1 14 TRBD1 - CASSGDRGLTEAFF TGCGCCAGCAGCGGGGACAGGGGGCTTACTGAAGCTTTCTTT
TRBJ1-6 TRBV10-3 13 - - CAIGGQYNSPLHF TGTGCCATCGGTGGACAGTATAATTCACCCCTCCACTTT
TRBJ1-3 TRBV3-1/TRBV3-2 15 - few CASSQEARAGNTIYF TGTGCCAGCAGCCAAGAAGCGCGTGCGGGAAACACCATATATTTT
TRBJ2-1 TRBV7-8 23 TRBD2 - CASSRRRLAEAPAGVLSYNEQFF TGTGCCAGCAGCCGCCGCCGACTAGCGGAGGCTCCGGCGGGCGTGCTTTCCTACAATGAGCAGTTCTTC
TRBJ2-7 TRBV28 14 - - CASSAGGGSLEQYF TGTGCCAGCAGTGCCGGAGGGGGCAGTCTCGAGCAGTACTTC
TRBJ1-5 TRBV27 17 TRBD1 - CASSSLLRQGGNQPQHF TGTGCCAGCAGCTCTTTGCTGCGACAGGGGGGAAATCAGCCCCAGCATTTT
TRBJ2-5 TRBV6-2/TRBV6-3 16 - - CASSFRPGQTQETQYF TGTGCCAGCAGTTTCCGGCCGGGACAAACCCAAGAGACCCAGTACTTC
TRBJ2-1 TRBV19 15 TRBD1 - CASSKTGDLGNEQFF TGTGCCAGTAGCAAGACAGGGGACCTCGGCAATGAGCAGTTCTTC
TRBJ2-7 TRBV19 14 TRBD1 - CASNPTGIPYEQYF TGTGCCAGTAACCCGACAGGGATCCCCTACGAGCAGTACTTC
TRBJ1-3 TRBV6-5 16 - - CASSYSTVSSGNTIYF TGTGCCAGCAGTTATTCTACAGTTTCCTCTGGAAACACCATATATTTT
TRBJ1-2 TRBV7-2 19 TRBD1 - CASSSRPLGQGLTNYGYTF TGTGCCAGCAGCTCTAGGCCCCTGGGACAGGGGTTAACGAACTATGGCTACACCTTC
TRBJ1-1 TRBV7-9 14 - once CASSLVSWGDEAFF TGTGCCAGCAGCTTGGTGTCCTGGGGGGATGAAGCTTTCTTT
TRBJ2-1 TRBV16 13 - - CASSRARDIEQFF TGTGCCAGCAGCCGAGCGAGGGACATCGAGCAGTTCTTC
TRBJ1-6 TRBV6-1 15 TRBD1 - CASSERGQRNSPLHF TGTGCCAGCAGTGAAAGGGGGCAGAGGAATTCACCCCTCCACTTT
TRBJ2-6 TRBV6-6 14 - - CASSAQGGANVLTF TGTGCCAGCAGCGCACAGGGAGGGGCCAACGTCCTGACTTTC
TRBJ2-3 TRBV24-1 16 TRBD2 - CATSEASGGSTDTQYF TGTGCCACCAGTGAGGCTAGCGGGGGAAGCACAGATACGCAGTATTTT
TRBJ2-1 TRBV7-2 12 - - CASSFGENEQFF TGTGCCAGCAGCTTCGGGGAGAATGAGCAGTTCTTC
TRBJ1-5 TRBV6-1 14 TRBD1 - CASSTGQGNQPQHF TGTGCCAGCAGCACAGGACAGGGCAATCAGCCCCAGCATTTT
TRBJ2-3 TRBV7-2 16 - - CASSSRIASYTDTQYF TGTGCCAGCAGCAGTCGGATAGCATCTTACACAGATACGCAGTATTTT
TRBJ1-6 TRBV27 14 TRBD1 - CASSSWTGDSPLHF TGTGCCAGCAGTTCCTGGACAGGAGATTCACCCCTCCACTTT
TRBJ2-7 TRBV5-8 13 - - CASSLEGAYEQYF TGTGCCAGCAGCTTGGAGGGAGCCTACGAGCAGTACTTC
TRBJ2-5 TRBV10-3 17 TRBD2 - CAISEPTGRVRGETQYF TGTGCCATCAGTGAGCCGACCGGGAGGGTAAGAGGAGAGACCCAGTACTTC
TRBJ2-7 TRBV29-1 14 - - CSVEWPRVSGEQYF TGCAGCGTTGAGTGGCCTCGGGTTTCAGGGGAGCAGTACTTC
TRBJ1-1 TRBV29-1 12 TRBD1 - CSVRQGATEAFF TGCAGCGTTCGACAGGGGGCCACTGAAGCTTTCTTT
TRBJ2-1 TRBV4-3 17 TRBD2 - CASSQEEGLAENNEQFF TGCGCCAGCAGCCAAGAGGAGGGACTAGCGGAAAACAATGAGCAGTTCTTC
TRBJ2-1 TRBV9 17 TRBD2 - CASSVAGGISSYNEQFF TGTGCCAGCAGCGTAGCCGGGGGGATTAGCTCCTACAATGAGCAGTTCTTC
TRBJ2-7 TRBV6-1 18 TRBD1 - CASSAVSGRTGSAYEQYF TGTGCCAGCAGTGCGGTGAGTGGGCGGACAGGCTCTGCCTACGAGCAGTACTTC
TRBJ1-1 TRBV14 13 - - CASSLHGNTEAFF TGTGCCAGCAGCCTCCACGGGAACACTGAAGCTTTCTTT
TRBJ2-3 TRBV4-3 13 - once CASSQDIRDTQYF TGCGCCAGCAGCCAAGATATCAGAGATACGCAGTATTTT
TRBJ2-7 TRBV5-1 13 - - CASSLTGAYEQYF TGCGCCAGCAGCTTGACCGGGGCCTACGAGCAGTACTTC
TRBJ1-3 TRBV5-1 16 TRBD1 - CASSRGQASSGNTIYF TGCGCCAGCAGCCGAGGACAGGCCAGCTCTGGAAACACCATATATTTT
TRBJ2-3 TRBV29-1 18 TRBD2 once CSVEFLFVSGRATDTQYF TGCAGCGTTGAGTTCCTCTTTGTTAGCGGGAGGGCCACAGATACGCAGTATTTT
TRBJ2-3 TRBV24-1 16 - - CATSDRYGGDTDTQYF TGTGCCACCAGTGATCGATACGGAGGGGATACAGATACGCAGTATTTT
TRBJ1-6 TRBV5-4 15 TRBD1 - CASSFDRGINSPLHF TGTGCCAGCAGCTTCGACAGGGGCATTAATTCACCCCTCCACTTT
TRBJ1-1 TRBV7-8 14 - - CASSFTVVGTEAFF TGTGCCAGCAGCTTCACAGTGGTGGGCACTGAAGCTTTCTTT
TRBJ2-7 TRBV5-8 14 - - CASRRRDGGDEQYF TGTGCCAGCAGGCGCCGGGACGGAGGGGACGAGCAGTACTTC
TRBJ1-5 TRBV6-1 18 TRBD1 - CASSDPGQGAYLNQPQHF TGTGCCAGCAGTGACCCGGGACAGGGGGCATACCTCAATCAGCCCCAGCATTTT